One sample yielded the 31 T cell receptor beta chains listed below, sequenced in a study of naive and memory T cell subsets. Study observations and caveats: Possibly reflecting memory cells re-expressing CD45RA, a few larger clonotypes occurred in naive repertoires, especially CD8.

These TCRs are of unknown antigen specificity. An equimolar mix of two oligonucleotides served as the beta constant-region primer for TRBC1 and TRBC2. Four rounds of PCR amplified the ligated cDNA using nested alpha and beta constant-region primers plus SP2. MiXCR was run by TCRdb on the UMI-ligation and nested PCR reads, yielding one entry per CDR3 protein. Here the sample spans approximately 150,000 distinct CDR3 sequences, approximately 21% being singletons. Specimen: naive CD8+ T cells from blood. The receptors were gathered from a human donor in good health.

This sequence joins TRBV7-9 and TRBJ2-3; tentatively, D is TRBD1 (5 bases). There are 15 residues in the CDR3. Per the germline V gene, CDR1 is SEHNR and CDR2 is FQNEAQ (reference sequence). Trimming stripped 5 bases from V and 5 bases from J, with 17 bases between. The CDR3 DNA is TGTGCCAGCAGCCCAGCCGGGCAGGGCTTAGATACGCAGTATTTT. Amino acids: CASSPAGQGLDTQYF.

A few counts support this clonotype. The rearrangement uses TRBV6-5 and TRBJ2-3; D gene uncertain. CDR3 size: 13 residues. CDR1 and CDR2 (germline): MNHEY, SVGAGI. V dropped 5 bases and J dropped 2 bases, with 8 bases sitting between them. CDR3 loop: CASSPQITDTQYF. The DNA for the CDR3 is TGTGCCAGCAGTCCACAGATCACAGATACGCAGTATTTT.

CDR3 in DNA: TGTGCCAGCAGTTACTCCACAGGGTCCACTGAAGCTTTCTTT. Translation gives CASSYSTGSTEAFF. The V call is TRBV6-5, the J call TRBJ1-1; D possibly corresponds to TRBD1 (6 bases). CDR1 MNHEY and CDR2 SVGAGI come from the germline V gene. V was trimmed by 0 bases and J by 4 bases, leaving 9 bases between them. The CDR3 has 14 residues.

This clonotype came up a few times. This sequence joins TRBV13 and TRBJ2-1, with D maybe TRBD1 (5 bases). CDR3 size: 13 residues. The V gene lost 4 bases and the J gene lost 8 bases, with 12 bases spanning the gap. Per germline, CDR1 PRHDT and CDR2 FYEKMQ (reference sequence). In DNA, the CDR3 is TGTGCCAGCAGCTCCACCCAAGGGGATGAGCAGTTCTTC. Translation gives CASSSTQGDEQFF.

This clonotype was counted between two and nine times. This chain connects TRBV28 to TRBJ1-6; no firm D call. Deletions cut 4 bases from V and 0 bases from J, with 10 bases between. The germline V gene has CDR1 MDHEN and CDR2 SYDVKM. The CDR3 runs 16 residues. The CDR3 region has the DNA TGTGCCAGCAGTTCACCGTCGATCTCCTATAATTCACCCCTCCACTTT. As protein: CASSSPSISYNSPLHF.

The gene calls are TRBV6-1 and TRBJ2-7; 7 bases agree with TRBD2. This CDR3 has 16 amino acids. Germline V CDR1 and CDR2: MNHNS, SASEGT. V lost 1 base and J lost 5; bases outside the gene matches: 11. The CDR3 sequence is CASSEEVGGSSDEQYF. The CDR3 DNA sequence: TGTGCCAGCAGTGAAGAGGTGGGCGGGAGTTCGGACGAGCAGTACTTC.

The chain couples TRBV7-8 to TRBJ2-1; tentative D call: TRBD2 (6 bases). The CDR3 has 14 residues. CDR1 and CDR2 (germline): SGHVS, FQNEAQ. V lost 4 bases, J lost 6 bases, and 13 bases lay in between. The CDR3 loop reads CASSSSDLGNEQFF. In DNA, the CDR3 is TGTGCCAGCAGCTCTAGCGACTTAGGCAATGAGCAGTTCTTC.

This clonotype was observed a handful of times. The chain carries TRBV20-1 and TRBJ2-1; perhaps TRBD1 as D (6 bases). The CDR3 sequence is 15 residues long. Germline-derived CDR1 and CDR2 are DFQATT and SNEGSKA (reference sequence). V lost 3 bases to trimming and J lost 0 bases, with 12 bases between them. The CDR3 loop reads CSARDRRSSYNEQFF. The CDR3 DNA sequence: TGCAGTGCTAGGGACAGAAGAAGCTCCTACAATGAGCAGTTCTTC.

The V and J genes are TRBV7-9 and TRBJ2-1; 12 nucleotides align to TRBD2. This CDR3 has 15 residues. Unmatched junction bases numbered 4, after V lost 5 bases and J lost 5 bases. CDR1 SEHNR and CDR2 FQNEAQ come from the germline V gene (reference sequence). The CDR3: CASSVRTSGNNEQFF. In DNA form, the CDR3 reads TGTGCCAGCAGCGTCAGGACTAGCGGGAACAATGAGCAGTTCTTC.

V and J are TRBV4-1 and TRBJ2-7; D not certain. The CDR3 runs 14 residues. Trimming removed 1 base at V and 3 bases at J, with 10 bases between. CDR1 is MGHRA, CDR2 YSYEKL, per germline. The CDR3 sequence is CASSQGLTVYEQYF. Here the CDR3 DNA reads TGCGCCAGCAGCCAAGGGTTAACGGTCTACGAGCAGTACTTC.

Concerning this clonotype itself: A much more abundant neighbour one base away suggests this may be a read error. V is TRBV21-1 and J is TRBJ2-5. TRBV21-1 is classified as a pseudogene. The CDR3 contains 10 residues. This CDR3 is CASSKETQYF. As DNA, the CDR3 is TGTGCCAGCAGCAAAGAGACCCAGTACTTC.

This clonotype has just a few counts. The chain employs TRBV5-1 and TRBJ2-2; 9 nucleotides agree with TRBD1. CDR1 is SGHRS and CDR2 is YFSETQ in the germline V gene. V was clipped by 0 bases and J by 0 bases; unmatched bases: 0. The CDR3 loop spans 16 amino acids. The CDR3 protein is CASSLGTGANTGELFF. CDR3 nucleotides: TGCGCCAGCAGCTTGGGGACAGGGGCGAACACCGGGGAGCTGTTTTTT.

In this sample, this clonotype turned up a few times. The chain recombines TRBV19 with TRBJ2-7; 10 bases are shared with TRBD1. V lost 1 base, J lost 3 bases, and 3 bases stayed unmatched. CDR3 length: 15 residues. CDR1 and CDR2 from the germline V gene are LNHDA and SQIVND (reference sequence). The CDR3 reads CASSIGRTGGYEQYF. For the CDR3, the DNA is TGTGCCAGTAGTATAGGGAGGACAGGGGGCTACGAGCAGTACTTC.

This clonotype was detected only a few times. The chain has TRBV28 and TRBJ2-7; D may be TRBD2 (5 bases). Trimming cost V 4 bases and J 8 bases, with 9 bases left between them. The length of the CDR3 is 11 residues. Germline V gene data show CDR1 as MDHEN and CDR2 as SYDVKM. The CDR3 sequence: CASSSDFQQYF. In nucleotides, the CDR3 is TGTGCCAGCAGTTCGGACTTTCAGCAGTACTTC.

There are a few counts of this clonotype. Here the CDR3 DNA reads TGTGCCAGCAGCTTAGGGGCGGGAGAGGAGGACAATGAGCAGTTCTTC. Its protein is CASSLGAGEEDNEQFF. This chain uses TRBV7-8 with TRBJ2-1; 7 nucleotides agree with TRBD2. The CDR3 extends over 16 amino acids. V lost 1 base, J lost 5 bases, and 8 bases stayed unmatched. Germline-derived CDR1 and CDR2 are SGHVS and FQNEAQ.

In its sample, this clonotype was seen many times. The chain is built from TRBV2 and TRBJ2-7, with D unclear. The germline gives CDR1 SNHLY, CDR2 FYNNEI. The CDR3 consists of 10 residues. With 7 bases removed from V and 5 bases from J, the gap between germline ends came to 6 bases. In DNA, the CDR3 is TGTGCCAGCAATGGGCACGAGCAGTACTTC. Protein: CASNGHEQYF.

This clonotype was picked up a small number of times. This sequence joins TRBV20-1 and TRBJ1-5; unclear D gene. The ends were cut back, 2 bases at V and 3 bases at J, with 5 bases in the middle. The CDR3 has 12 amino acids. CDR1 is DFQATT and CDR2 is SNEGSKA in the germline V gene (reference sequence). The CDR3 DNA reads as TGCAGTGCTAGACACCTCAATCAGCCCCAGCATTTT. Amino acids: CSARHLNQPQHF.

This clonotype was picked up a small number of times. This rearrangement joins TRBV12-3 or TRBV12-4 to TRBJ1-2; 8 positions match TRBD1. The CDR3 has 15 amino acids. V lost 3 bases to trimming and J lost 4 bases; unmatched junction nucleotides: 7. The CDR3 DNA reads TGTGCCAGCAGTTTCTGGACAGGGCTCGCCTATGGCTACACCTTC. Translated: CASSFWTGLAYGYTF.

This clonotype was counted a few times. The chain links TRBV7-8 to TRBJ1-6; TRBD1 agrees at 8 bases. The germline gives CDR1 SGHVS, CDR2 FQNEAQ. Unmatched junction bases numbered 9, after V lost 5 bases and J lost 6 bases. The CDR3 covers 16 residues. This CDR3 is CASSPFGTGTNSPLHF. The DNA for the CDR3 is TGTGCCAGCAGCCCTTTTGGGACAGGCACTAATTCACCCCTCCACTTT.

The CDR3 nucleotides are TGTGCCAGCACCGGTGGGTACGAGCAGTACTTC. Its protein product is CASTGGYEQYF. The J gene is TRBJ2-7, the V gene TRBV2; no firm D call. The CDR3 length is 11 residues. V shed 7 bases and J shed 4 bases, with 8 bases lying between them. Looked up from germline, CDR1 is SNHLY and CDR2 is FYNNEI.

This clonotype was seen more than once but under ten times. The chain joins TRBV28 to TRBJ1-1; D is perhaps TRBD1 (5 bases). Germline V gives CDR1 MDHEN, CDR2 SYDVKM. With 10 bases removed from V and 6 bases from J, the gap between germline ends came to 18 bases. The CDR3 length is 13 residues. CDR3 coding DNA: TGTGCCACCAATTACCAGGGTATCGCTGAAGCTTTCTTT. This sequence encodes CATNYQGIAEAFF.

This clonotype was counted only a few times. V and J are TRBV24-1 and TRBJ2-1; a possible D gene is TRBD2 (5 bases). Trimming stripped 3 bases from V and 9 bases from J, with 20 bases between. Per the germline V gene, CDR1 is KGHDR and CDR2 is SFDVKD. The CDR3 is made up of 16 amino acids. In DNA, the CDR3 is TGTGCCACCAGTGATCCGCAGTCAGAAACCCGGGGTGAGCAGTTCTTC. As protein: CATSDPQSETRGEQFF.

The chain has TRBV28 and TRBJ1-4; D remains ambiguous. The V end was cut by 5 bases, the J end by 5 bases, with 15 bases between. Germline assignment: CDR1 MDHEN and CDR2 SYDVKM. This CDR3 comprises 15 residues. This CDR3 reads CASSTHLHSNEKLFF. The DNA of the CDR3 is TGTGCCAGCAGTACCCACCTTCATTCAAATGAAAAACTGTTTTTT.

This clonotype was found a few times. V gene TRBV27 combines with J gene TRBJ2-5, with TRBD1 as a possible D gene (7 bases). This CDR3 comprises 14 residues. Germline CDR1 and CDR2: MNHEY and SMNVEV (reference sequence). V gave up 5 bases and J gave up 4 bases, with 14 bases separating them. CDR3 DNA: TGTGCCAGCAGTCGCGCAGGGGGAGGAGAGACCCAGTACTTC. This codes for CASSRAGGGETQYF.

The V and J genes are TRBV28 and TRBJ2-1, with TRBD2 identical over 10 bases. V trimming: 2 bases; J trimming: 7 bases; junction bases outside the gene matches: 5. The germline gives CDR1 MDHEN, CDR2 SYDVKM. The CDR3 consists of 15 residues. CDR3 nucleotides: TGTGCCAGCAGTTTAGGGCTAGCGGGAGAAAATGAGCAGTTCTTC. Its translation is CASSLGLAGENEQFF.

This clonotype has more than one count but fewer than ten. This chain joins TRBV19 and TRBJ2-2; D could derive from TRBD1 or TRBD2 (5 bases each). This CDR3 region has 15 residues. Trimming shortened V by 3 bases and J by 4 bases, and 12 bases separated the two germline ends. Germline V CDR1 and CDR2: LNHDA, SQIVND (reference sequence). CDR3 in amino acids: CASSILGVGTGELFF. The CDR3 DNA reads as TGTGCCAGTAGTATTTTGGGGGTCGGCACCGGGGAGCTGTTTTTT.

In this sample, this clonotype turned up a few times. V and J are TRBV6-1 and TRBJ2-7; 8 positions match TRBD1. The germline V gene encodes CDR1 MNHNS and CDR2 SASEGT. V lost 0 bases and J lost 3; bases outside the gene matches: 7. The CDR3 consists of 16 residues. The CDR3 bases are TGTGCCAGCAGTGAAGCGACAGGGGCTTTGGACTACGAGCAGTACTTC. It codes for CASSEATGALDYEQYF.

The DNA of the CDR3 is TGTGCCAGCAGCTTATCAGACAGGGGAAGATACGAGCAGTACTTC. This sequence encodes CASSLSDRGRYEQYF. The gene calls are TRBV7-6 and TRBJ2-7, with TRBD1 matching 8 bases. V gave up 2 bases and J gave up 4 bases; unmatched junction bases: 7. This CDR3 is 15 amino acids long. Germline CDR1 and CDR2: SGHVS and FNYEAQ.

This clonotype was seen a few times. The rearrangement uses TRBV7-2 and TRBJ2-5, with D perhaps TRBD1 (5 bases). V was clipped by 0 bases and J by 5 bases, with 16 bases between them. CDR3 length: 16 amino acids. The germline CDR1 and CDR2 sequences are SGHTA and FQGNSA. In DNA form, the CDR3 reads TGTGCCAGCAGCTTAGCCCAGGGCTGGCTCGGGGAGACCCAGTACTTC. It yields the protein CASSLAQGWLGETQYF.

As DNA, the CDR3 is TGTGCCAGCAGCTTAGCCCCATCGTACGAGCAGTACTTC. Amino acids: CASSLAPSYEQYF. V usage is TRBV11-3 and J usage is TRBJ2-7; D is undetermined. Germline CDR1 SGHNT, CDR2 YENEEA. V gave up 1 base and J gave up 4 bases, with 8 bases separating them. CDR3 length: 13 amino acids.

As for this clonotype: A read error may produce the germline difference seen at one junction end. The chain is built from TRBV7-9 and TRBJ2-1; no definite D call. The germline V gene encodes CDR1 SEHNR and CDR2 FQNEAQ (reference sequence). The CDR3 totals 12 residues. The CDR3 protein is CASSARHDEQFF. The CDR3 coding sequence is TGTGCCAGCAGCGCCCGGCACGATGAACAGTTCTTC.